This paragraph covers one TCR beta chain sequence. It has no known antigen specificity. One base away there is no much larger clone; base qualities are not given. The sample comes from a study of blood T cell repertoires in COVID-19 (dated by TCRdb to between 2020 and 2021). With regard to the full study: The collaborator samples originated in the United States, Italy and Spain and spanned the acute and convalescent phases of COVID-19. The prospective study material was composed of cDNA or gDNA derived from T cells, B-cell-depleted T cells, or PBMCs. Deeply sampled blood TCRbeta repertoires from subjects exposed to, actively infected with, or recovered from COVID-19 were included in the dataset. The repertoires were released in a freely available public database intended as a resource for research on the immune response to SARS-CoV-2. Samples came from the ongoing ImmuneRACE study (first 160 participants) plus 1,254 subjects from 6 global collaborators. Nearly every sample came with metadata listing a de-identified subject ID, COVID-19 status, age in years and sex. Where available, HLA class I and class II types were obtained from metadata supplied by the sample provider rather than from assay-based typing.

What the research found in general, with its limitations: The quantity of clinical and demographic metadata differed by source and by participant and was supplied without curation.

TCRbeta CDR3 regions were amplified from genomic DNA using the immunoSEQ Assay, a bias-controlled multiplex PCR. As for the authors' bioinformatics: The number of nucleated cells in each sample was estimated from the amplification of reference gene primers within the assay. Sequence reads were collapsed and filtered to measure the absolute abundance of every unique TCRbeta CDR3 rearrangement. For each sample, productive Simpson clonality was calculated as the square root of Simpson's diversity index across productive rearrangements. What TCRdb holds here is the immuneACCESS table cut down to in-frame rearrangements. Part of the clones is not present; checked against another copy, under half of the missing clones reflect an unresolved V gene, and the others are unexplained. V and J calls and clone size follow that table, whereas D and trimming were derived from the DNA. The sample table lists roughly 70,000 clones, 89% of them with a count of one. Roughly 8.8% of the sample is taken by the ten largest.

The collaborating institutions used their own protocols to collect whole blood in K2EDTA tubes. For TCRbeta analysis, collaborators shipped samples in one of three forms: frozen whole blood, isolated PBMCs, or DNA extracted from either of those sample types. The sequenced material came from peripheral blood. The clonotype comes from an older man with acute or convalescent COVID-19.

The sequenced DNA is TGTGCCAGCAGTTATCCGCAGGGGGCCGCTTTCTTT. It translates as CASSYPQGAAFF. The chain uses TRBV6-5 and TRBJ1-1, with 8 junctional bases fitting TRBD1. After removal of 3 bases from V and 11 bases from J, the junction retains 5 bases not matched to a gene. The germline V gene yields MNHEY for CDR1 and SVGAGI for CDR2. Taken from cysteine to phenylalanine, the CDR3 has 12 residues. Just the 36-base CDR3 DNA is kept, in frame starting at base 1.